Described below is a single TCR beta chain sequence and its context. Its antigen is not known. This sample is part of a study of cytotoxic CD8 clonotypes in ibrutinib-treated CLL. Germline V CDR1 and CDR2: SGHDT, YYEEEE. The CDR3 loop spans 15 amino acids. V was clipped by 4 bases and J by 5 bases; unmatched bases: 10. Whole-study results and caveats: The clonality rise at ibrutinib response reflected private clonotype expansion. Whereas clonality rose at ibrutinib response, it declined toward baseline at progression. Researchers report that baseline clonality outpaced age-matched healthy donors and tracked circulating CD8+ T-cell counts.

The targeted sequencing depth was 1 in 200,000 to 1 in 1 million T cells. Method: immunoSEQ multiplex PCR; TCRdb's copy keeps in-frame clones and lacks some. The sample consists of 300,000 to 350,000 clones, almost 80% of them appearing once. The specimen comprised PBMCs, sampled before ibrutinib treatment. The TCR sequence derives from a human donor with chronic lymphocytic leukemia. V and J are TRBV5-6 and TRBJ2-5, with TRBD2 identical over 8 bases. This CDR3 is CASSISPGLVETQYF. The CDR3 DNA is TGTGCCAGCAGCATCTCTCCGGGACTAGTTGAGACCCAGTACTTC.